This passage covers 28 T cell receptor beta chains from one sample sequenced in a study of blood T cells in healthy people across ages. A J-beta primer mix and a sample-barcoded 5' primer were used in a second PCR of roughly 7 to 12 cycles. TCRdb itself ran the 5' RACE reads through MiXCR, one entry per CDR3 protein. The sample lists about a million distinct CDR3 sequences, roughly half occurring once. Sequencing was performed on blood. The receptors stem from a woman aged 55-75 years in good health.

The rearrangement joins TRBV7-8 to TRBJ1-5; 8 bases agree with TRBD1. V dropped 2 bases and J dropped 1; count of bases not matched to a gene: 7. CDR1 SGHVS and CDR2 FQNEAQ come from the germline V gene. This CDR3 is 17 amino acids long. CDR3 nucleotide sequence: TGTGCCAGCAGCTTATTAGGACAGGGTTTGAGCAATCAGCCCCAGCATTTT. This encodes CASSLLGQGLSNQPQHF.

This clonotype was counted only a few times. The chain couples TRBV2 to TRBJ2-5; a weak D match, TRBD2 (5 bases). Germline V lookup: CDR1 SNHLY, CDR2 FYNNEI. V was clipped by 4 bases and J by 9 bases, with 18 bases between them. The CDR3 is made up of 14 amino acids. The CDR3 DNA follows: TGTGCCAGCAGTGTCGAGGGCCAGGTCCGGGCCCAGTACTTC. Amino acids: CASSVEGQVRAQYF.

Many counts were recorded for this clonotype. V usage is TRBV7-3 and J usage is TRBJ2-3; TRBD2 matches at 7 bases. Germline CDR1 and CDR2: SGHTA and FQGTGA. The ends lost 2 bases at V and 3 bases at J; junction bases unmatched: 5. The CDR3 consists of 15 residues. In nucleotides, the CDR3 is TGTGCCAGCAGCTTAGGTCTAGCGGAGACAGATACGCAGTATTTT. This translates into CASSLGLAETDTQYF.

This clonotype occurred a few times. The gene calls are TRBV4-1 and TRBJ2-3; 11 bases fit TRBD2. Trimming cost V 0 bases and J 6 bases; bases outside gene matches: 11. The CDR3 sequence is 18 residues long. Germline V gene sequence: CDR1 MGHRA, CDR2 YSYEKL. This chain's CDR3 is CASSQDEGLAVIRDTQYF. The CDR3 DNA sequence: TGCGCCAGCAGCCAAGATGAGGGACTAGCGGTAATAAGGGATACGCAGTATTTT.

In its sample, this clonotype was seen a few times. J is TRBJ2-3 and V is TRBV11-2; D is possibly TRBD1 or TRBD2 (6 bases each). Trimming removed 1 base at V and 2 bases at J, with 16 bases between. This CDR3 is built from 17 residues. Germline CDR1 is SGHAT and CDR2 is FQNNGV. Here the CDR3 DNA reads TGTGCCAGCAGCTTAGGTGGTGCCGGGGGCTACACAGATACGCAGTATTTT. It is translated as CASSLGGAGGYTDTQYF. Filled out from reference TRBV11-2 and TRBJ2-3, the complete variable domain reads EAGVAQSPRYKIIEKRQSVAFWCNPISGHATLYWYQQILGQGPKLLIQFQNNGVVDDSQLPKDRFSAERLKGVDSTLKIQPAKLEDSAVYLCASSLGGAGGYTDTQYFGPGTRLTVL.

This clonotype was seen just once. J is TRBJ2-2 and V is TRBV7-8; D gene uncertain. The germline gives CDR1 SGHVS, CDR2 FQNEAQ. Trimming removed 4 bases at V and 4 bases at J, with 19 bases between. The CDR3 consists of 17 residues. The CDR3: CASSSRARRGITGELFF. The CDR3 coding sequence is TGTGCCAGCAGCTCTCGGGCCCGCCGTGGGATCACCGGGGAGCTGTTTTTT.

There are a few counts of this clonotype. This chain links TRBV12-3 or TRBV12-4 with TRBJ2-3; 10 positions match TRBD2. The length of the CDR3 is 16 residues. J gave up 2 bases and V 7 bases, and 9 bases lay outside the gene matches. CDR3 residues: CASTPTSGLPTDTQYF. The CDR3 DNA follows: TGTGCCAGCACCCCGACTAGCGGGTTGCCCACAGATACGCAGTATTTT.

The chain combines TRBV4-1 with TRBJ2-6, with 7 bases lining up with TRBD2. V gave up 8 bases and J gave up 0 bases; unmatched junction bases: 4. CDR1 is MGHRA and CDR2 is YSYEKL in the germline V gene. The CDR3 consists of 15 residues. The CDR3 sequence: CASSWEGSGANVLTF. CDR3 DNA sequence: TGCGCCAGCTCATGGGAGGGCTCTGGGGCCAACGTCCTGACTTTC.

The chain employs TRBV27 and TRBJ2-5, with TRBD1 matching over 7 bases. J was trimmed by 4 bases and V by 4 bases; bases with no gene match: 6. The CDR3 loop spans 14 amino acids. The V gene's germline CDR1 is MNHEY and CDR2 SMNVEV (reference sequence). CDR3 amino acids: CASSSRTGIETQYF. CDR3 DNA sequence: TGTGCCAGCAGTTCCCGGACAGGAATAGAGACCCAGTACTTC.

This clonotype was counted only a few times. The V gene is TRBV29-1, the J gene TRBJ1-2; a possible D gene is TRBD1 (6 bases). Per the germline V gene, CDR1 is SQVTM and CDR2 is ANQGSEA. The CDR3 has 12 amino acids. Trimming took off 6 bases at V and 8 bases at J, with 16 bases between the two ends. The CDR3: CSVATGLDGYTF. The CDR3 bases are TGCAGCGTAGCCACAGGGCTAGACGGCTACACCTTC.

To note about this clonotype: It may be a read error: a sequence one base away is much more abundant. CDR3 sequence reads: CSVRTGASHNEQYF. The DNA for the CDR3 is TGCAGCGTGAGGACAGGCGCGTCACATAATGAGCAGTACTTC. J is TRBJ2-7 and V is TRBV29-1; 7 nucleotides align to TRBD1. After removal of 6 bases from V and 7 bases from J, the junction contained 15 bases not matched to a gene. Germline V gives CDR1 SQVTM, CDR2 ANQGSEA. The CDR3 is 14 amino acids.

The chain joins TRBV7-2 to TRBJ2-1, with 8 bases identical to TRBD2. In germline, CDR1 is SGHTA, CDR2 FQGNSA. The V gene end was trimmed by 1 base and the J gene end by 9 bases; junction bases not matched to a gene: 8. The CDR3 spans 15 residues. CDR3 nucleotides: TGTGCCAGCAGCTTAGACGGGAGGGCCTATGGTGAGCAGTTCTTC. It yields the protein CASSLDGRAYGEQFF.

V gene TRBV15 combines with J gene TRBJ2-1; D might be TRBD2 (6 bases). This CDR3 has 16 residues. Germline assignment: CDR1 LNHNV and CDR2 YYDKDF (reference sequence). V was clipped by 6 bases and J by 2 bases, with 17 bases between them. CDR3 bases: TGTGCCACCAGAAGCTGGACGGGAGAAGCCTACAATGAGCAGTTCTTC. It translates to CATRSWTGEAYNEQFF.

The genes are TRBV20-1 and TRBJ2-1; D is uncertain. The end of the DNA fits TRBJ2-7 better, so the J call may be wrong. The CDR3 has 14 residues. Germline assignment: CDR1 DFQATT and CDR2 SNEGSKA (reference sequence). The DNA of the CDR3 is TGCAGTGCTAGGGGGATAGGCTTCTACAATGAGCAGTACTTC. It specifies CSARGIGFYNEQYF.

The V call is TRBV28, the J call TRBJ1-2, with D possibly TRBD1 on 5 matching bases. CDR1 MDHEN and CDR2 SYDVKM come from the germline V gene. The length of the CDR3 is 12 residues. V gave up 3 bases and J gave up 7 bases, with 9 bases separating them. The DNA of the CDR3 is TGTGCCAGCAGTTTGGGGGTATTTGGCTACACCTTC. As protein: CASSLGVFGYTF.

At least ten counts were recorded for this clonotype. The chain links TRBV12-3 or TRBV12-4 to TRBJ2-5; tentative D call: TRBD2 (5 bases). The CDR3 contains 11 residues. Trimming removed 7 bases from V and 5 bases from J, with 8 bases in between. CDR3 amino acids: CASTRGETQYF. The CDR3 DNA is TGTGCCAGCACCCGAGGGGAGACCCAGTACTTC.

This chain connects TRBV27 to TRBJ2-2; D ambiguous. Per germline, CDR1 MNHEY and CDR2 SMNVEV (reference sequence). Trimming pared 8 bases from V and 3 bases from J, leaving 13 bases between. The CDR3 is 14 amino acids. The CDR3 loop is CASPGRDYTGELFF. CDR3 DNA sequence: TGTGCCAGCCCTGGTAGGGATTACACCGGGGAGCTGTTTTTT.

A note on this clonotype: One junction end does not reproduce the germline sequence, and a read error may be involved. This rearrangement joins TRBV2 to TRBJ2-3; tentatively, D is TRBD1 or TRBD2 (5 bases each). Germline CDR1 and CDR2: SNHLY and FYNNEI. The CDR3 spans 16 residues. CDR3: CAGSIGGYLGTDTQYF. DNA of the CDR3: TGTGCCGGCAGTATTGGGGGTTACCTCGGCACAGATACGCAGTATTTT.

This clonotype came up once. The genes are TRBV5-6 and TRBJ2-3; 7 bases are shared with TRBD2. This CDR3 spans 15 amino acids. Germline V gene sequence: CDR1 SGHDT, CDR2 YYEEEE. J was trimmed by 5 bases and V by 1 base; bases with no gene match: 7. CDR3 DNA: TGTGCCAGCAGCTTGTCCCCAGGGAGGGTAGATACGCAGTATTTT. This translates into CASSLSPGRVDTQYF.

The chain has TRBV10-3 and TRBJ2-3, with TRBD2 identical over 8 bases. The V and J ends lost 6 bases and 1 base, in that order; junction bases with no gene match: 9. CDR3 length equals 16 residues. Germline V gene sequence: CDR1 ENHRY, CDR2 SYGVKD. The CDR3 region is CAIRREAGLGTDTQYF. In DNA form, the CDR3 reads TGTGCCATCAGGCGGGAGGCGGGGTTGGGCACAGATACGCAGTATTTT.

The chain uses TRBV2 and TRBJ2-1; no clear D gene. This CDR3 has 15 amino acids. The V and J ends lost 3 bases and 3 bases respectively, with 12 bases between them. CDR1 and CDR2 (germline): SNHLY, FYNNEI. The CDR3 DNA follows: TGTGCCAGCAGTGAGAGTGGTTTAGTCTACAATGAGCAGTTCTTC. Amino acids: CASSESGLVYNEQFF.

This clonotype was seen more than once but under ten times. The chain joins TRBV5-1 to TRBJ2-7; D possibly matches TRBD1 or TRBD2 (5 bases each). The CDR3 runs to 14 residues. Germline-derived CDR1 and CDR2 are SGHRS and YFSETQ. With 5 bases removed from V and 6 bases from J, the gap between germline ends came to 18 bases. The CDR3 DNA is TGCGCCAGCAGTACCGGGACCCCCGCTGTCGAGCAGTACTTC. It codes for CASSTGTPAVEQYF.

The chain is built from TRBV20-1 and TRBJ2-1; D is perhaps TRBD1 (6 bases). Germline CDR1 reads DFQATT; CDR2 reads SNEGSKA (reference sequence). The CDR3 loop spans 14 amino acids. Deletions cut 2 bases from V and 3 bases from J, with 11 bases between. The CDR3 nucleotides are TGCAGTGCTAGACGGGACACCAACTACAATGAGCAGTTCTTC. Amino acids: CSARRDTNYNEQFF.

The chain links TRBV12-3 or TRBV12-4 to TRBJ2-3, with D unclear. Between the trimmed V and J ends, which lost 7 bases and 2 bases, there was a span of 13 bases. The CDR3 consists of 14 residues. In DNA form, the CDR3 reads TGTGCCAGCAAGCCCCTCACAGCCACAGATACGCAGTATTTT. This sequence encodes CASKPLTATDTQYF.

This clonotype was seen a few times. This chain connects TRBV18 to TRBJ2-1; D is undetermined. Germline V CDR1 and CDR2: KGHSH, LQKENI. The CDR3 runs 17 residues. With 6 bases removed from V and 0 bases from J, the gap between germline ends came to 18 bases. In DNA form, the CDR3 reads TGTGCCAGCTCGTTTATCCAGAGCGCGAGCTCCTACAATGAGCAGTTCTTC. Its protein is CASSFIQSASSYNEQFF.

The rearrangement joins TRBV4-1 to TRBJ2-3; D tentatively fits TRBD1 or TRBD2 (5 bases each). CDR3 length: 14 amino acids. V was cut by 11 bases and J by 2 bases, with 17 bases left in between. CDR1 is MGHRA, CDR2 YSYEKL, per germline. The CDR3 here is CAGPWDGTTDTQYF. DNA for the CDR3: TGCGCCGGCCCGTGGGACGGAACCACAGATACGCAGTATTTT.

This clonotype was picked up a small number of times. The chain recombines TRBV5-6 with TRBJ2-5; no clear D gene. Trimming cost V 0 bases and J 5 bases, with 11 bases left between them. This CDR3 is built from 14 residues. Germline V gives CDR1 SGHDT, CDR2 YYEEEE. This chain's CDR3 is CASSLARAQETQYF. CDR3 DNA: TGTGCCAGCAGCTTGGCACGAGCGCAGGAGACCCAGTACTTC.

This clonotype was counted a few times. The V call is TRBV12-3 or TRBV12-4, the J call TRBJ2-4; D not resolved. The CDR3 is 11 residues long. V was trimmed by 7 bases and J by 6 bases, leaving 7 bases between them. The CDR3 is CASIGGNIQYF. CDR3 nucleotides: TGTGCCAGCATCGGTGGAAACATTCAGTACTTC.